Listed here is a single T cell receptor beta chain. This specimen comes from a study of blood T cell repertoires in COVID-19. About the study: The United States, Italy and Spain supplied acute and convalescent COVID-19 samples. Nucleic acid was either cDNA or gDNA, and it came from T cells, B-cell-depleted T cells, or PBMCs.

CDR1 and CDR2 from the germline V gene are SNHLY and FYNNEI. V was clipped by 6 bases and J by 4 bases, with 19 bases between them. CDR3 length: 15 amino acids. As originally analysed: Amplifying reference gene primers gave estimates of nucleated cell counts. Assay used: immunoSEQ multiplex PCR; TCRdb lists only in-frame clones, some missing. The V and J calls and the clone size are those of that table, but D and trimming were determined from the DNA. The table records 13,000 or so clones, under 80% of them present only once. Sequenced input: peripheral blood. The chain joins TRBV2 to TRBJ2-7; TRBD1 is a possible D gene (5 bases). The sequence came from a woman of 80 years or more with acute or convalescent COVID-19. The chain's CDR3 is CASRGIRERSYEQYF. CDR3 coding DNA: TGTGCCAGCAGGGGAATCAGGGAACGGTCTTACGAGCAGTACTTC.